These T cell receptor beta chains were read from a single sample in a study of a mutant IDH1 vaccine in newly diagnosed glioma. No cognate antigen is known for these TCRs. Profiling relied on immunoSEQ multiplex PCR, and the TCRdb table lists in-frame clones only, not all of them. The sample lists fewer than 100,000 clones; roughly nine tenths were seen once. The specimen comprised PBMCs, sampled from a glioma patient whose treatment included an IDH1 peptide vaccine. The receptors come from a woman between 45 and 60 years old with glioma. CDR3s include the opening cysteine and the closing phenylalanine or tryptophan. A D gene is named only where the DNA matches it firmly. A row's size may be missing; if present it is once, few, many or a size class.

DNA | CDR3 | J | V | size | D
TGTGCCAGCAGCGTAGGCCTAGCGGGAGGTGGAGATACGCAGTATTTT | CASSVGLAGGGDTQYF | TRBJ2-3 | TRBV9 | - | TRBD2
TGCGCCAGCAGCTTTGCGGGAGGAACCTCCTACGAGCAGTACTTC | CASSFAGGTSYEQYF | TRBJ2-7 | TRBV5-1 | once | TRBD2
TGTGCCTGGAGTGCTAGCGGGAGAGAGACCCAGTACTTC | CAWSASGRETQYF | TRBJ2-5 | TRBV30 | - | TRBD2
TGTGCCAGCAGCTTAGCGTTGGCGACCGAGCAGTACTTC | CASSLALATEQYF | TRBJ2-7 | TRBV7-2 | - | -
TGTGCCAGCAGACATTTGGGGGGCTCTGGGGCCAACGTCCTGACTTTC | CASRHLGGSGANVLTF | TRBJ2-6 | TRBV27 | - | -
TGTGCCAGCTCTCCACGGGGTCGGAATGAGCAGTTCTTC | CASSPRGRNEQFF | TRBJ2-1 | TRBV18 | - | -
TGTGCCAGCAGCCTTCCAGGCTATGGCTACACCTTC | CASSLPGYGYTF | TRBJ1-2 | TRBV14 | once | -
TGTGCCAGCAGTGAAGGGGCGGGATCCTATGGCTACACCTTC | CASSEGAGSYGYTF | TRBJ1-2 | TRBV2 | - | -
TGTGCCAGCAGTTTCGAACTAGCGGGAGGCCCATACAATGAGCAGTTCTTC | CASSFELAGGPYNEQFF | TRBJ2-1 | TRBV27 | - | TRBD2
TGCGCCAGCAGCCCCGGGGTGAGCTCCTACAATGAGCAGTTCTTC | CASSPGVSSYNEQFF | TRBJ2-1 | TRBV4-1 | - | -
TGTGCCAGCAGTGACTCGAAACAGGGCTTAAGTGGCTACACCTTC | CASSDSKQGLSGYTF | TRBJ1-2 | TRBV6-4 | - | -
TGCAGTGCTAGAGGGGGGCATGAGCAGTTCTTC | CSARGGHEQFF | TRBJ2-1 | TRBV20-1 | - | -
TGCGCCAGCAGCCAAGATAAAGGCCAGGGGCCCCCCGAGCAGTACTTC | CASSQDKGQGPPEQYF | TRBJ2-7 | TRBV4-1 | - | -
TGTGCCAGCAGTCAGGTCAATGAGCAGTTCTTC | CASSQVNEQFF | TRBJ2-1 | TRBV2 | - | -
TGCGCCAGCAGCTTGGAGAAGGGATCACCCCTCCACTTT | CASSLEKGSPLHF | TRBJ1-6 | TRBV5-1 | - | -
TGTGCCAGCTCACCACGAGAAAGTACGTCAGATACGCAGTATTTT | CASSPRESTSDTQYF | TRBJ2-3 | TRBV18 | - | -
TGTGCCAGCAGCCAAAGGGGAGCGGGAGGGCCGTCCGGTGAGCAGTTCTTC | CASSQRGAGGPSGEQFF | TRBJ2-1 | TRBV7-8 | - | TRBD2
TGCGCCAGCAGCCAGTGGGGGGGTAGCGGGAGGGCAAATGAGCAGTTCTTC | CASSQWGGSGRANEQFF | TRBJ2-1 | TRBV4-1 | - | TRBD2
TGTGCCAGCTCACCACCCGTCACCGGGGAGCTGTTTTTT | CASSPPVTGELFF | TRBJ2-2 | TRBV18 | - | -
TGCGCAAGCAGCTTCGGACTCTCTGGAAACACCATATATTTT | CASSFGLSGNTIYF | TRBJ1-3 | TRBV5-1 | - | -
TGTGCCAGCAGCTTAAGGGGTCGCAAGCGGGCGAGCTCCTACAATGAGCAGTTCTTC | CASSLRGRKRASSYNEQFF | TRBJ2-1 | TRBV7-3 | - | -
TGTGCCAGCAGTTTATGGTACGAGCAGTACTTC | CASSLWYEQYF | TRBJ2-7 | TRBV28 | - | -
TGCGCCAGCAGCCCGGACAGGGTTGTCCATGGCTACACCTTC | CASSPDRVVHGYTF | TRBJ1-2 | TRBV5-1 | - | TRBD1
TGTGCCAGCAGCGTTGGACAGGGAGAGACCCAGTACTTC | CASSVGQGETQYF | TRBJ2-5 | TRBV9 | - | TRBD1
TGTGCCAGCTACTCCGGGACAGGGAACACCGGGGAGCTGTTTTTT | CASYSGTGNTGELFF | TRBJ2-2 | TRBV18 | - | TRBD1
TGTGCCAGCAGTTTGCTAGCCCCTAGCTCCTACGAGCAGTACTTC | CASSLLAPSSYEQYF | TRBJ2-7 | TRBV27 | - | -
TGCGCCAGCAGCTACCCCGGGGCCGGCCGTGAGGAGCAGTACTTC | CASSYPGAGREEQYF | TRBJ2-7 | TRBV4-1 | - | -
TGTGCCAGCAGCCCCATGGGCTCCATGGGTTACGAGCAGTACTTC | CASSPMGSMGYEQYF | TRBJ2-7 | TRBV14 | - | -
TGTGCCAGCCGACAAACAGGGGGCGGCAATCAGCCCCAGCATTTT | CASRQTGGGNQPQHF | TRBJ1-5 | TRBV6-6 | - | TRBD1
TGCGCCAGCAGCTTAACAACCGACAATGAGCAGTTCTTC | CASSLTTDNEQFF | TRBJ2-1 | TRBV5-1 | - | -
TGCAGCGTTGCCGTAACCTACAATGAGCAGTTCTTC | CSVAVTYNEQFF | TRBJ2-1 | TRBV29-1 | - | -
TGTGCCAGCAGCGACGGGACAGCTTCCTATGGCTACACCTTC | CASSDGTASYGYTF | TRBJ1-2 | TRBV28 | - | TRBD1
TGCGCCAGCAAAGCTAAGGGTCAAAAACTGTTTTTT | CASKAKGQKLFF | TRBJ1-4 | TRBV4-1 | once | -
TGTGCCAGCTCACCCGAGGGAGGGGGCTACAATGAGCAGTTCTTC | CASSPEGGGYNEQFF | TRBJ2-1 | TRBV18 | - | -
TGTGCCAGCTCACCTGGCGGTGGGCAAGAGACCCAGTACTTC | CASSPGGGQETQYF | TRBJ2-5 | TRBV18 | - | -
TGTGCCAGCAGGGAGCGCTCTGGGGCCAACGTCCTGACTTTC | CASRERSGANVLTF | TRBJ2-6 | TRBV28 | few | -
TGTGCCAAACTGGACCCAACTAATGAAAAACTGTTTTTT | CAKLDPTNEKLFF | TRBJ1-4 | TRBV19 | - | -
TGTGCCTGGGACTGGACAGGGGGCTCCGCCGGAGAGCAGTACTTC | CAWDWTGGSAGEQYF | TRBJ2-5 | TRBV30 | - | TRBD1
TGTGCCAGCTCACCTATAAACCGGGACATACGCAATCAGCCCCAGCATTTT | CASSPINRDIRNQPQHF | TRBJ1-5 | TRBV18 | - | -
TGTGCCAGCAGCCCAGGGGGCGCCCCGGCGGCGGATACGCAGTATTTT | CASSPGGAPAADTQYF | TRBJ2-3 | TRBV28 | once | TRBD1
TGTGCCAGCAGCCTGGGGGGGACTAGCCTAGATACGCAGTATTTT | CASSLGGTSLDTQYF | TRBJ2-3 | TRBV5-4 | few | TRBD2
TGTGCCAGCCGAGCTGGTCGACTAAATTTTCAAGAGACCCAGTACTTC | CASRAGRLNFQETQYF | TRBJ2-5 | TRBV2 | - | -
TGCGCCAGCAGTTTAGATGTTGGCCCCTACAATGAGCAGTTCTTC | CASSLDVGPYNEQFF | TRBJ2-1 | TRBV5-1 | - | -
TGTGCCAGCAGGGAAACAGGGGGTTCCGGAAACACCATATATTTT | CASRETGGSGNTIYF | TRBJ1-3 | TRBV28 | - | TRBD1
TGTGCCAGCAGCGTTAACACCAACTCTGGAAACACCATATATTTT | CASSVNTNSGNTIYF | TRBJ1-3 | TRBV9 | - | -
TGTGCCAGCAACCCTAGGGGACACTCCTACGAGCAGTACTTC | CASNPRGHSYEQYF | TRBJ2-7 | TRBV6-1 | - | -
TGTGCCAGCAGCTTGCGCAGGGTCCGGCAGCCCCAGCATTTT | CASSLRRVRQPQHF | TRBJ1-5 | TRBV5-6 | - | -
TGCGCCAGCAGTTCCGGACAGGGCGGCGGCTACACCTTC | CASSSGQGGGYTF | TRBJ1-2 | TRBV5-1 | - | TRBD1
TGTGCCACCAGCAGAGTTGGCGGGAGCTCCTACGAGCAGTACTTC | CATSRVGGSSYEQYF | TRBJ2-7 | TRBV15 | - | TRBD2
TGTGCCTGGGGTAGGAGGACTGAAGCTTTCTTT | CAWGRRTEAFF | TRBJ1-1 | TRBV30 | - | -
TGCAGCGTTATCTTACAGATAGATGAAGCTTTCTTT | CSVILQIDEAFF | TRBJ1-1 | TRBV29-1 | - | -
TGTGCCAGCAGTCCCCCGGGGGATGAGCAGTTCTTC | CASSPPGDEQFF | TRBJ2-1 | TRBV6-5 | - | -
TGTGCCAGCAAGTCCGCCTCAGGGGGCTATAATTCACCCCTCCACTTT | CASKSASGGYNSPLHF | TRBJ1-6 | TRBV28 | - | TRBD1
TGTGCCAGCAGCCCCAGGGAGGGAGGAACCGGGGAGCTGTTTTTT | CASSPREGGTGELFF | TRBJ2-2 | TRBV14 | - | TRBD2
TGTGCCAGCAGCCGCGTAATCCGGACACAGTCTAACTATGGCTACACCTTC | CASSRVIRTQSNYGYTF | TRBJ1-2 | TRBV7-9 | - | -
TGTGCCAGCAGTTCCACCGGGACTCGCACAGATACGCAGTATTTT | CASSSTGTRTDTQYF | TRBJ2-3 | TRBV28 | - | -
TGCAGCGTTGGACTATCCTACGAGCAGTACTTC | CSVGLSYEQYF | TRBJ2-7 | TRBV29-1 | - | -
TGTGCCAGCAGCGTAGCACTAGCGGGAGTCGGTGAGCAGTTCTTC | CASSVALAGVGEQFF | TRBJ2-1 | TRBV9 | once | TRBD2
TGTGCCAGCAGTTTAGGCGGAAGCTCCTACAATGAGCAGTTCTTC | CASSLGGSSYNEQFF | TRBJ2-1 | TRBV28 | - | -
TGTGCCAGCAGCTTTGTTCCGAGTGACAGTCACAATCAGCCCCAGCATTTT | CASSFVPSDSHNQPQHF | TRBJ1-5 | TRBV7-2 | once | -